A single sample gave rise to the 2 T cell receptor beta chains below, sequenced in a study of blood T cell repertoires in COVID-19. The protocol was immunoSEQ multiplex PCR, while the TCRdb copy is restricted to in-frame clones and leaves out a portion. The top ten clones hold over 0.85% of a sample with 140,000 to 150,000 clones, roughly 86% of them seen once. Specimen: peripheral blood. These receptors all come from a woman aged 50 to 60 with acute or convalescent COVID-19.

This clone was picked up a small number of times. The chain employs TRBV5-4 and TRBJ2-7; 10 bases are shared with TRBD1. In germline, CDR1 is SGHNT, CDR2 YYREEE (reference sequence). The CDR3 spans 16 residues. Trimming took 3 bases from V and 4 from J; bases not matched to a gene: 10. Here the CDR3 reads CASSSLGDRGGYEQYF. The CDR3 DNA sequence: TGTGCCAGCAGCTCTTTAGGGGACAGGGGAGGGTACGAGCAGTACTTC.

The J gene is TRBJ2-1, the V gene TRBV30; D unresolved. Per the germline V gene, CDR1 is GTSNPN and CDR2 is SVGIG (reference sequence). Trimming pared 0 bases from V and 10 bases from J, leaving 13 bases between. This CDR3 is 13 amino acids long. The CDR3 DNA reads TGTGCCTGGAGTGTACTATTTAACACAGAGCAGTTCTTC. The encoded protein is CAWSVLFNTEQFF.